The clone carrying this TCR beta chain was recorded a few times. Its antigen is undetermined. The record originates from a study of cytomegalovirus exposure and HLA in healthy donors. About the research overall: From donors who were HLA-typed, an early data release held about 85 million unique TCRs. Study results and caveats: A list of around 150 TCR beta chains associated with cytomegalovirus was given.

Germline-derived CDR1 and CDR2 are SEHNR and FQNEAQ (reference sequence). CDR3 length equals 14 residues. J lost 6 bases, V lost 2 bases, and 3 bases had no gene match. The study ran its PCR with 60 Vbeta and 13 Jbeta primers. TCRdb's table, derived via immunoSEQ multiplex PCR, lists solely in-frame clones and lacks some. The sample carries 130,000 to 150,000 clones, around three quarters recorded once. The receptor comes from a woman aged 35 to 49 in good health and CMV-seropositive. Sequenced sample: PBMCs. The chain is built from TRBV7-9 and TRBJ2-1; TRBD2 matches 8 bases. CDR3 sequence: CASSLQGTSNEQFF. The CDR3 nucleotides are TGTGCCAGCAGCTTACAAGGGACTAGCAATGAGCAGTTCTTC.